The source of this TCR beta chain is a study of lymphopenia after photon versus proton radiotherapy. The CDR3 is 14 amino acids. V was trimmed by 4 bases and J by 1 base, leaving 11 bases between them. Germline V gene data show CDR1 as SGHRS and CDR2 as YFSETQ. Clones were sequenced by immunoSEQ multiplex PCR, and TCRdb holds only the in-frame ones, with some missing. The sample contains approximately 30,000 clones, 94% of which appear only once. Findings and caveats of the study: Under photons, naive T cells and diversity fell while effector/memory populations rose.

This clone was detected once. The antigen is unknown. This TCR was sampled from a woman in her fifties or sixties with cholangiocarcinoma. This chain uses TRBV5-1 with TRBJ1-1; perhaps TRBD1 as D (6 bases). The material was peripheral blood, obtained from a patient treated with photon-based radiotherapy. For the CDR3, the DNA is TGCGCCAGCAGCGTAATACAGGGGAACACTGAAGCTTTCTTT. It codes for CASSVIQGNTEAFF.